This section outlines one T cell receptor beta chain sequence together with its context. The specificity of this receptor is unknown. The germline gene is not matched at one end of the junction; a read error may be the cause. The approximately 39 donors, aged about 6 to 100 years, were systemically healthy Caucasian individuals from Russia. Approximately 10 milliliters of peripheral blood were collected from each donor into EDTA-treated Vacutainer tubes. PBMCs were isolated by Ficoll-Paque density-gradient centrifugation, with at least 6 million obtained per sample. Trizol reagent was used to extract total RNA from PBMCs, with at least 6 micrograms per sample. The percentages of naive CD45RAhigh/CD27high T cells were determined by flow cytometry on a PBMC aliquot from every donor. This entry belongs to a study of blood T cells in healthy people across ages (dated by TCRdb to the mid-2010s). Notes on the research overall: Template switching captured roughly one uniquely barcoded TCR beta cDNA molecule per two T cells in model experiments. Using deep sequencing normalized with unique cDNA molecular identifiers, the study measured how TCR beta repertoire diversity changes with age. The donors were divided into four age groups: young (average about 16 years), middle-aged (about 39), aged (about 61) and long-lived (roughly 82). To avoid experimental bias, donors of different ages were distributed randomly across sequencing lanes. Two additional independent replicas of 1 million unique cDNA reads from the same blood draw were analyzed for two donors (one aged 18 to 30 and one aged 80 or older).

The CDR3 holds 12 amino acids from the cysteine to the phenylalanine. CDR3 DNA is the only sequence kept; it has 36 bases, read in frame from the first base. The germline V gene encodes CDR1 SGHKS and CDR2 YYEKEE (reference sequence). Here is what the overall study found, with its caveats: A strong correlation was found between observed TCR beta diversity and the percentage of naive T cells measured by flow cytometry. Estimates of total diversity based on one million sequenced T cells were considered lower bounds and underestimates. Bulk unsorted PBMC profiling prevented conclusive comparison of naive and antigen-experienced compartments. Compared with the aged group, the long-lived group had more naive CD4+ T cells, fewer expanded clones and increased TCR diversity, suggesting age selection. Because the CMV infection status of the donors was unknown, age-related changes in expanded clonotypes may potentially have been confounded. Observed TCR beta diversity per million T cells fell roughly linearly with age, and a significant reduction was already apparent by age around 40.

The library came from 5' RACE. TCRdb lists the instrument as Illumina HiSeq 2500. The second PCR ran for about 6 to 12 cycles and used a J-beta primer mix along with a sample-barcoded 5' primer. Each TCR beta cDNA molecule received a unique molecular identifier from a template-switch 5' adaptor carrying 12 random nucleotides. Each sample yielded at least 3 million CDR3-containing paired-end reads. First-strand cDNA synthesis was performed from all RNA using the Mint cDNA synthesis kit, with priming by a TRBC-specific oligonucleotide. Following uracil-DNA glycosylase treatment, all cDNA underwent a first 18-cycle PCR with the universal primers M1SS and BC2_uni_R. Per the source publication's procedure: For normalization, 1 million high-quality reads, each with a distinct molecular identifier, were randomly selected from each sample. Instead of being binned into consensus sequences, reads that shared molecular identifiers were thrown out. MiTCR, run with a Q25 quality threshold and the strictest error-elimination algorithm, handled CDR3 identification, clonotype clustering and error correction. Lower-bound total TCR beta diversity was estimated with a nonparametric unseen species model using Euler transformation. The public reads were reanalyzed by TCRdb: fastp trimming at Q25, MiXCR alignment, in-frame beta chains only. Every entry covers one CDR3 protein and lists the most common genes and DNA from its rows. The V and J calls and clone size come from TCRdb's table, not from the authors' own analysis. The sample table lists 650,000 to 1,000,000 distinct CDR3 sequences, roughly 35% of them with a count of one. Jointly, the top ten make up approximately 13% of the sample.

The sequence was obtained from a man younger than 35 in good health. This chain joins TRBV5-5 to TRBJ2-5; the D region possibly corresponds to TRBD2 (5 bases align). The sample taken for sequencing was blood. The CDR3 sequence is CATRGDKETQCF. The nucleotide sequence reads as follows: TGTGCCACCCGGGGTGATAAAGAGACCCAGTGCTTC.